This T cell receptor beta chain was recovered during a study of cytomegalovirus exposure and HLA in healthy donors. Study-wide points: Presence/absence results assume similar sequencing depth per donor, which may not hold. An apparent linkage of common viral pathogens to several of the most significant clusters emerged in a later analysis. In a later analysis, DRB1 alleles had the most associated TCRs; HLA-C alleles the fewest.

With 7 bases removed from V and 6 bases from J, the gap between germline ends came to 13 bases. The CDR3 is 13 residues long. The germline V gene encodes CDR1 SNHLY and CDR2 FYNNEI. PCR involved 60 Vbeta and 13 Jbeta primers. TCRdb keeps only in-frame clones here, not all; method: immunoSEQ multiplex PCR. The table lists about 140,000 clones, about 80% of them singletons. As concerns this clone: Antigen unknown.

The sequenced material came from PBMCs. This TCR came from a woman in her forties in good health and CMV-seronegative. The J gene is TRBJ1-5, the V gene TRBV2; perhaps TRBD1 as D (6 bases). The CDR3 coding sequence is TGTGCCAGCATGTGGGGGCATGGTCAGCCCCAGCATTTT. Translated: CASMWGHGQPQHF.